These 27 T cell receptor beta chains were all obtained from the same sample, sequenced in a study of blood T cells in healthy people across ages. Alongside a J-beta primer mix, a sample-barcoded 5' primer served in a second PCR lasting roughly 6 to 11 cycles. One entry per CDR3 protein, called by TCRdb with MiXCR from the 5' RACE reads. The table records 800,000 or so distinct CDR3 sequences, 62% of them present only once. The sample consisted of blood. The receptor source for this set is a man younger than 40 in good health.

The chain is built from TRBV20-1 and TRBJ2-3, with 10 bases lining up with TRBD2. V shed 6 bases, J shed 2 bases, and the junction held 11 bases outside the gene matches. The CDR3 consists of 16 residues. The germline V gene has CDR1 DFQATT and CDR2 SNEGSKA (reference sequence). Here the CDR3 reads CSADSRLAGVTDTQYF. The CDR3 nucleotides are TGCAGTGCGGATAGTCGCCTAGCGGGGGTCACAGATACGCAGTATTTT.

Only a few counts were recorded for this clonotype. V and J are TRBV5-1 and TRBJ2-5; 11 bases are a match to TRBD1. Germline CDR1 reads SGHRS; CDR2 reads YFSETQ. Germline trimming cut 2 bases from V and 11 bases from J; bases unmatched to any gene: 11. This CDR3 is built from 15 residues. The DNA of the CDR3 is TGCGCCAGCAGCTTAGCCCGGGACAGGGGGGCAGAGCAGTACTTC. This sequence encodes CASSLARDRGAEQYF. The whole variable domain, filled in from reference TRBV5-1 and TRBJ2-5, reads KAGVTQTPRYLIKTRGQQVTLSCSPISGHRSVSWYQQTPGQGLQFLFEYFSETQRNKGNFPGRFSGRQFSNSRSEMNVSTLELGDSALYLCASSLARDRGAEQYFGPGTRLLVL.

This sequence joins TRBV7-7 and TRBJ2-3, with 10 bases matching TRBD2. The trim removed 3 bases at V and 4 bases at J, leaving 4 bases unmatched. This CDR3 is built from 15 residues. Germline CDR1 is SSHAT and CDR2 is FNYEAQ (reference sequence). The DNA of the CDR3 is TGTGCCAGCAGCTTTAGCGGGGGGCTCTCAGATACGCAGTATTTT. The encoded protein is CASSFSGGLSDTQYF.

V usage is TRBV6-5 and J usage is TRBJ1-1; TRBD1 agrees at 10 bases. V trimming: 5 bases; J trimming: 6 bases; junction bases outside the gene matches: 9. CDR3 length: 15 residues. In germline, CDR1 is MNHEY, CDR2 SVGAGI. CDR3 region: CASSTSGTGVAEAFF. Written as DNA, the CDR3 is TGTGCCAGCAGTACTTCCGGGACAGGGGTTGCTGAAGCTTTCTTT.

This clonotype has only a few counts. V and J are TRBV6-5 and TRBJ2-2, with D possibly being TRBD1 or TRBD2 (5 bases each). Germline values: CDR1 MNHEY, CDR2 SVGAGI. The CDR3 is 14 residues long. The V end lost 2 bases, the J end lost 6 bases, and 10 bases lay between the germline ends. The CDR3 protein is CASSYVRGAGELFF. CDR3 sequence (DNA): TGTGCCAGCAGTTACGTCCGGGGCGCCGGGGAGCTGTTTTTT.

The chain has TRBV10-3 and TRBJ2-7, with D possibly matching TRBD1 (5 bases). Germline CDR1 and CDR2: ENHRY and SYGVKD. The CDR3 has 15 residues. V gave up 2 bases and J gave up 2 bases, with 13 bases separating them. The CDR3 is CAISEGATRAYEQYF. CDR3 bases: TGTGCCATCAGTGAGGGGGCCACCCGGGCCTACGAGCAGTACTTC.

The rearrangement links TRBV29-1 to TRBJ2-7; 7 bases match TRBD1. CDR1 and CDR2 (germline): SQVTM, ANQGSEA. The CDR3 spans 13 residues. Trimming cost V 6 bases and J 2 bases; bases outside gene matches: 7. The CDR3 spells CSVNRGSTYEQYF. For the CDR3, the DNA is TGCAGCGTCAACAGGGGCTCCACCTACGAGCAGTACTTC.

The chain couples TRBV6-1 to TRBJ2-7; D remains unclear. Per germline, CDR1 MNHNS and CDR2 SASEGT. Deletions cut 0 bases from V and 4 bases from J, with 13 bases between. The CDR3 length is 15 residues. The CDR3 here is CASSEAGWQLYEQYF. Written as DNA, the CDR3 is TGTGCCAGCAGTGAAGCGGGGTGGCAACTTTACGAGCAGTACTTC.

This clonotype was found a few times. This rearrangement joins TRBV7-2 to TRBJ2-4, with D hard to call. The J call may be in error: the DNA end matches TRBJ2-7 better. The CDR3 is made up of 16 amino acids. Germline values: CDR1 SGHTA, CDR2 FQGNSA. For the CDR3, the DNA is TGTGCCAGCAGCTTTGATCCCGGGCCATCCTACCACGAGCAGTACTTC. It yields the protein CASSFDPGPSYHEQYF.

The chain has TRBV20-1 and TRBJ1-2; no firm D call. The CDR3 is 14 residues long. CDR1 and CDR2 (germline): DFQATT, SNEGSKA (reference sequence). Trimming took off 5 bases at V and 6 bases at J, with 19 bases between the two ends. CDR3 coding DNA: TGCAGTGCTCGGGTCGGCCTCGGACTGAATGGCTACACCTTC. It is translated as CSARVGLGLNGYTF.

The chain has TRBV5-1 and TRBJ2-7; D not certain. CDR3 length: 15 amino acids. V was pared by 0 bases and J by 3 bases, with 13 bases between. From germline, CDR1 is SGHRS and CDR2 YFSETQ. CDR3 residues: CASSLDGSSLYEQYF. The CDR3 DNA is TGCGCCAGCAGCTTGGACGGGTCTTCCCTCTACGAGCAGTACTTC.

The V gene is TRBV7-9, the J gene TRBJ1-2, with D possibly TRBD1 on 5 matching bases. V shed 5 bases and J shed 3 bases, with 13 bases lying between them. Germline-derived CDR1 and CDR2 are SEHNR and FQNEAQ (reference sequence). This CDR3 is built from 14 residues. The CDR3 reads CASSRGGVDYGYTF. The CDR3 DNA sequence: TGTGCCAGCAGCCGGGGCGGGGTAGACTATGGCTACACCTTC.

This chain uses TRBV7-2 with TRBJ1-1; 7 bases fit TRBD1. The CDR3 runs 14 residues. Germline CDR1 is SGHTA and CDR2 is FQGNSA. Germline trimming cut 5 bases from V and 10 bases from J; bases unmatched to any gene: 13. CDR3 DNA: TGTGCCAGCAGCACAACAGGGGACCAATATGGAGCTTTCTTT. Translated, it gives CASSTTGDQYGAFF. Combining the CDR3 with reference TRBV7-2 and TRBJ1-1 gives the whole variable domain GAGVSQSPSNKVTEKGKDVELRCDPISGHTALYWYRQSLGQGLEFLIYFQGNSAPDKSGLPSDRFSAERTGGSVSTLTIQRTQQEDSAVYLCASSTTGDQYGAFFGQGTRLTVV.

This chain links TRBV4-2 with TRBJ1-4; 9 bases map to TRBD1. Per the germline V gene, CDR1 is LGHNA and CDR2 is YNFKEQ. This CDR3 is 16 amino acids long. Trimming cost V 5 bases and J 8 bases; bases outside gene matches: 12. The CDR3 DNA reads as TGTGCCAGCAGCTCAGGGCAGGGACAGGGAAAAGAAAAACTGTTTTTT. Its protein is CASSSGQGQGKEKLFF.

The chain joins TRBV5-1 to TRBJ2-3, with 10 bases fitting TRBD2. With V trimmed by 4 bases and J by 0 bases, 5 bases remained unmatched. The CDR3 is made up of 16 amino acids. Germline loops: CDR1 SGHRS, CDR2 YFSETQ. The CDR3 reads CASSPGTSASTDTQYF. CDR3 nucleotide sequence: TGCGCCAGCAGCCCAGGGACTAGCGCTAGCACAGATACGCAGTATTTT.

The rearrangement links TRBV9 to TRBJ2-3; TRBD1 aligns across 7 bases. V was pared by 2 bases and J by 0 bases, with 3 bases of the junction left unmatched. Germline-derived CDR1 and CDR2 are SGDLS and YYNGEE. The CDR3 consists of 15 residues. CDR3 loop: CASSVGQPSTDTQYF. The CDR3 DNA reads TGTGCCAGCAGCGTGGGACAGCCTAGCACAGATACGCAGTATTTT.

Concerning this clonotype itself: At one of its ends the junction is not consistent with the germline gene, which may arise from a read error. The chain carries TRBV7-7 and TRBJ2-4; no clear D gene. The J call may be wrong; the DNA end is better matched by TRBJ2-7. Per germline, CDR1 SSHAT and CDR2 FNYEAQ (reference sequence). The CDR3 covers 13 residues. CDR3 DNA sequence: TGTGCTAGCAGCGTAAACTACAACGACGAGCAGTACTTC. As protein: CASSVNYNDEQYF.

This sequence joins TRBV6-5 and TRBJ2-1, with D hard to call. V lost 0 bases and J 4 bases, leaving 10 bases between the germline ends. The germline gives CDR1 MNHEY, CDR2 SVGAGI. This CDR3 has 15 amino acids. This chain's CDR3 is CASSYSTATYNEQFF. CDR3 sequence (DNA): TGTGCCAGCAGTTACTCCACGGCGACGTACAATGAGCAGTTCTTC.

This chain connects TRBV20-1 to TRBJ1-1; possible D gene TRBD1, 5 bases. This CDR3 spans 12 amino acids. Trimming pared 5 bases from V and 7 bases from J, leaving 14 bases between. Germline CDR1 and CDR2: DFQATT and SNEGSKA (reference sequence). DNA for the CDR3: TGCAGTGCTGATCAGGGCGTTATTGAAGCTTTCTTT. This sequence encodes CSADQGVIEAFF.

This clonotype was seen a handful of times. The germline gene is not matched at one end of the junction; a read error may be the cause. The chain uses TRBV7-2 and TRBJ2-2; the D gene is possibly TRBD2 (5 bases). Germline-derived CDR1 and CDR2 are SGHTA and FQGNSA. The CDR3 is 14 amino acids. Here the CDR3 DNA reads TGTGCCAGCAGCGTAGCGACCAGGACCGGGGAGCTGTTTTTT. Translated: CASSVATRTGELFF.

The chain recombines TRBV6-5 with TRBJ2-3; weak D call: TRBD1 (5 bases). Germline V gene data show CDR1 as MNHEY and CDR2 as SVGAGI. CDR3 length equals 13 residues. Trimming stripped 0 bases from V and 9 bases from J, with 10 bases between. The CDR3, as DNA: TGTGCCAGCAGTTACTCTGGGGCCCGGACGCAGTATTTT. Translating gives CASSYSGARTQYF.

This clonotype has just a few counts. This chain uses TRBV9 with TRBJ2-5; 9 bases are shared with TRBD1. The DNA end is more similar to TRBJ2-4, so the J call may be wrong. The germline V gene encodes CDR1 SGDLS and CDR2 YYNGEE. The CDR3 runs 13 residues. The CDR3 DNA follows: TGTGCCAGCAGCCTAACAGGGGGCGGCATTCAGTACTTC. This translates into CASSLTGGGIQYF.

At least ten counts were recorded for this clonotype. The CDR3 here is CASSLGFPGANYGYTF. CDR3 nucleotides: TGTGCCAGCAGCTTAGGGTTTCCGGGGGCAAACTATGGCTACACCTTC. The chain joins TRBV7-2 to TRBJ1-2; a possible D gene is TRBD1 (6 bases). With 1 base removed from V and 2 bases from J, the gap between germline ends came to 14 bases. Germline loops: CDR1 SGHTA, CDR2 FQGNSA. The CDR3 loop spans 16 amino acids.

This clonotype was counted a single time. The V and J genes are TRBV28 and TRBJ2-1; perhaps TRBD2 as D (6 bases). Looked up from germline, CDR1 is MDHEN and CDR2 is SYDVKM. The V end lost 2 bases, the J end lost 8 bases, and 16 bases lay between the germline ends. This CDR3 is 15 amino acids long. CDR3 in amino acids: CASSLGLGLYYEQFF. For the CDR3, the DNA is TGTGCCAGCAGTTTAGGGTTGGGACTGTACTATGAGCAGTTCTTC.

The rearrangement joins TRBV11-3 to TRBJ2-1; 9 nucleotides match TRBD2. Germline V CDR1 and CDR2: SGHNT, YENEEA. This CDR3 region has 16 residues. V dropped 3 bases and J dropped 6; count of bases not matched to a gene: 9. Here the CDR3 reads CASSLESGAGGNEQFF. The CDR3 DNA is TGTGCCAGCAGCTTGGAATCGGGAGCGGGGGGCAATGAGCAGTTCTTC. The variable domain in full, with the rest retrieved from reference TRBV11-3 and TRBJ2-1, is EAGVVQSPRYKIIEKKQPVAFWCNPISGHNTLYWYLQNLGQGPELLIRYENEEAVDDSQLPKDRFSAERLKGVDSTLKIQPAELGDSAVYLCASSLESGAGGNEQFFGPGTRLTVL.

The chain is built from TRBV6-1 and TRBJ2-1; 9 bases are shared with TRBD2. Germline-derived CDR1 and CDR2 are MNHNS and SASEGT. Trimming took 6 bases from V and 5 from J; bases not matched to a gene: 8. This CDR3 contains 15 residues. CDR3 coding DNA: TGTGCCAGCAGGCCGGTGCGGGGGGGCGACAATGAGCAGTTCTTC. Protein product: CASRPVRGGDNEQFF.

This clonotype was counted only a few times. This sequence joins TRBV7-6 and TRBJ2-1, with 8 nucleotides matching TRBD2. The V segment lost 3 bases and the J segment 0 bases; nucleotides outside the gene matches: 7. CDR3 length equals 17 residues. Germline CDR1 SGHVS, CDR2 FNYEAQ. The CDR3 nucleotides are TGTGCCAGCAGCTTCCTAGCGGGCCCTAGCTCCTACAATGAGCAGTTCTTC. Its translation: CASSFLAGPSSYNEQFF.